This T cell receptor (beta chain) is drawn from a study of T-cell reconstitution after alpha-beta-depleted transplantation in children. V shed 7 bases and J 8 bases; nucleotides not matched to a gene: 13. CDR3 length: 15 amino acids. CDR1 and CDR2 from the germline V gene are SNHLY and FYNNEI. Comment on this clonotype: Its antigen is unidentified.

General study points: Once a year had passed after transplant, T-cell counts and diversity came mostly from newly produced T cells. Reportedly, roughly two months post-transplant, alpha-beta T cells arose from several hundred expanded graft clones. After transplant, high TCRbeta diversity at day 60 in some patients arose from surviving recipient T cells and thymic progenitors.

TCRbeta library construction was performed incorporating unique molecular identifiers. TCRdb re-analysed the PCR reads in MiXCR, keeping a single row per CDR3 protein. The table records about a million distinct CDR3 sequences, about 29% of them present only once. The sequencing here drew on PBMCs, mostly from graft donor cells, taken 360 days after TCRalphabeta/CD19-depleted stem cell transplant. V and J are TRBV2 and TRBJ2-1, with 8 bases identical to TRBD2. The sequence derives from a boy under two years old who had a stem cell transplant for SCID, so the T cells may come from the graft donor. In nucleotides, the CDR3 is TGTGCCAGCACGGGAGGCGGGACTAGTTCACATGAGCAGTTCTTC. This translates into CASTGGGTSSHEQFF.